Listed below are T cell receptor beta chains from one sample, sequenced in a study of shared clonotypes between healthy human individuals. The method was immunoSEQ multiplex PCR; TCRdb's version includes in-frame clones alone and lacks a portion of them. The profile shows around 2.1 million clones, approximately 96% of them singletons. Sequencing input: naive CD4+ T cells sorted from blood. The source is a man between 18 and 35 years old in good health. CDR3s include the opening cysteine and the closing phenylalanine or tryptophan. The order of the fields is clone size, V gene, D gene, J gene, CDR3 protein, CDR3 DNA. The D gene is left open where the match is weak. Size values are once, few and many counts, or a class for expanded clones, and some rows have none.

clone size: -
V gene: TRBV6-1
D gene: -
J gene: TRBJ1-5
CDR3 protein: CASSDWQGYQPQHF
CDR3 DNA: TGTGCCAGCAGTGACTGGCAGGGTTACCAGCCCCAGCATTTT

clone size: -
V gene: TRBV4-2
D gene: -
J gene: TRBJ2-2
CDR3 protein: CASSQDDTGELFF
CDR3 DNA: TGTGCCAGCAGCCAAGATGACACCGGGGAGCTGTTTTTT

clone size: -
V gene: TRBV30
D gene: TRBD2
J gene: TRBJ2-3
CDR3 protein: CAWTPSLTSGGADTQYF
CDR3 DNA: TGTGCCTGGACACCATCCCTGACTAGCGGGGGGGCGGATACGCAGTATTTT

clone size: -
V gene: TRBV7-7
D gene: TRBD2
J gene: TRBJ2-5
CDR3 protein: CASSLKERGFLTQYF
CDR3 DNA: TGTGCTAGCAGCTTAAAGGAGCGGGGGTTTTTGACCCAGTACTTC

clone size: -
V gene: TRBV6-5
D gene: TRBD1
J gene: TRBJ1-2
CDR3 protein: CASSYGGTGNYGYTF
CDR3 DNA: TGTGCCAGCAGTTACGGGGGGACAGGGAACTATGGCTACACCTTC

clone size: -
V gene: TRBV6-5
D gene: -
J gene: TRBJ2-1
CDR3 protein: CASSSLFLGDNEQFF
CDR3 DNA: TGTGCCAGCAGTTCCCTGTTCCTAGGTGACAATGAGCAGTTCTTC

clone size: -
V gene: TRBV7-7
D gene: -
J gene: TRBJ2-5
CDR3 protein: CASSPGGGAGETQYF
CDR3 DNA: TGTGCTAGCAGCCCCGGAGGAGGGGCGGGTGAGACCCAGTACTTC

clone size: -
V gene: TRBV5-1
D gene: -
J gene: TRBJ1-6
CDR3 protein: CASSRVQGGNSPLHF
CDR3 DNA: TGCGCCAGCAGCCGTGTTCAGGGAGGCAATTCACCCCTCCACTTT

clone size: -
V gene: TRBV2
D gene: -
J gene: TRBJ2-1
CDR3 protein: CASSEALRGGEQFF
CDR3 DNA: TGTGCCAGCAGTGAAGCGCTTAGAGGGGGTGAGCAGTTCTTC

clone size: -
V gene: TRBV2
D gene: -
J gene: TRBJ2-6
CDR3 protein: CASKASGANVLTF
CDR3 DNA: TGTGCCAGCAAAGCTTCTGGGGCCAACGTCCTGACTTTC

clone size: -
V gene: TRBV5-1
D gene: -
J gene: TRBJ2-1
CDR3 protein: CASSLEQVNEQFF
CDR3 DNA: TGCGCCAGCAGCTTGGAACAGGTCAATGAGCAGTTCTTC

clone size: -
V gene: TRBV6-6
D gene: -
J gene: TRBJ1-2
CDR3 protein: CASSPASYGYTF
CDR3 DNA: TGTGCCAGCAGTCCGGCGAGCTATGGCTACACCTTC

clone size: once
V gene: TRBV28
D gene: -
J gene: TRBJ1-3
CDR3 protein: CASSLGRASGNTIYF
CDR3 DNA: TGTGCCAGCAGTTTGGGCAGGGCCTCTGGAAACACCATATATTTT

clone size: -
V gene: TRBV9
D gene: -
J gene: TRBJ1-1
CDR3 protein: CASSPEWGVTEAFF
CDR3 DNA: TGTGCCAGCAGCCCTGAGTGGGGGGTGACTGAAGCTTTCTTT

clone size: once
V gene: TRBV9
D gene: -
J gene: TRBJ2-6
CDR3 protein: CASSVRVGAGANVLTF
CDR3 DNA: TGTGCCAGCAGCGTAAGAGTGGGCGCTGGGGCCAACGTCCTGACTTTC

clone size: -
V gene: TRBV10-1
D gene: -
J gene: TRBJ2-2
CDR3 protein: CASSERGRGAGELFF
CDR3 DNA: TGCGCCAGCAGTGAAAGGGGGCGCGGGGCCGGGGAGCTGTTTTTT

clone size: -
V gene: TRBV6-5
D gene: TRBD1
J gene: TRBJ1-6
CDR3 protein: CASGTETNSPLHF
CDR3 DNA: TGTGCCAGCGGGACAGAGACTAATTCACCCCTCCACTTT

clone size: -
V gene: TRBV2
D gene: -
J gene: TRBJ2-3
CDR3 protein: CASSFDRGSTDTQYF
CDR3 DNA: TGTGCCAGCAGTTTTGACAGAGGTAGCACAGATACGCAGTATTTT

clone size: -
V gene: TRBV2
D gene: -
J gene: TRBJ2-1
CDR3 protein: CASSEDGRQFF
CDR3 DNA: TGTGCCAGCAGTGAAGATGGACGGCAGTTCTTC

clone size: -
V gene: TRBV7-2
D gene: -
J gene: TRBJ1-5
CDR3 protein: CASSGGGGNNQPQHF
CDR3 DNA: TGTGCCAGCTCTGGGGGGGGTGGTAACAATCAGCCCCAGCATTTT

clone size: -
V gene: TRBV9
D gene: -
J gene: TRBJ1-2
CDR3 protein: CASSLSPNYGYTF
CDR3 DNA: TGTGCCAGCAGCTTGTCCCCAAACTATGGCTACACCTTC

clone size: -
V gene: TRBV2
D gene: -
J gene: TRBJ2-5
CDR3 protein: CASIPGNLQETQYF
CDR3 DNA: TGTGCCAGCATTCCAGGGAATCTCCAAGAGACCCAGTACTTC

clone size: -
V gene: TRBV7-2
D gene: -
J gene: TRBJ1-6
CDR3 protein: CASSLVWKSTSPLHF
CDR3 DNA: TGTGCCAGCAGCTTAGTCTGGAAAAGTACGTCACCCCTCCACTTT

clone size: -
V gene: TRBV18
D gene: -
J gene: TRBJ2-5
CDR3 protein: CASSPPGLETQYF
CDR3 DNA: TGTGCCAGCTCACCCCCAGGCTTGGAGACCCAGTACTTC

clone size: -
V gene: TRBV6-5
D gene: -
J gene: TRBJ2-2
CDR3 protein: CASSYSRPGELFF
CDR3 DNA: TGTGCCAGCAGCTACTCCCGGCCCGGGGAGCTGTTTTTT

clone size: -
V gene: TRBV11-2
D gene: -
J gene: TRBJ2-5
CDR3 protein: CASSLDGGRMSYF
CDR3 DNA: TGTGCCAGCAGCTTAGATGGCGGCAGAATGAGCTACTTC

clone size: once
V gene: TRBV6-5
D gene: -
J gene: TRBJ2-7
CDR3 protein: CASSYSETKAYEQYF
CDR3 DNA: TGTGCCAGCAGTTACTCGGAGACAAAAGCCTACGAGCAGTACTTC

clone size: -
V gene: TRBV18
D gene: TRBD2
J gene: TRBJ2-1
CDR3 protein: CASSPLMASGSSYNEQFF
CDR3 DNA: TGTGCCAGCTCACCACTCATGGCTAGCGGGAGCTCCTACAATGAGCAGTTCTTC

clone size: -
V gene: TRBV15
D gene: -
J gene: TRBJ1-4
CDR3 protein: CATSSRALGGKLFF
CDR3 DNA: TGTGCCACCAGCAGCCGGGCCCTAGGGGGAAAACTGTTTTTT

clone size: -
V gene: TRBV12-5
D gene: -
J gene: TRBJ2-5
CDR3 protein: CASARPQYQETQYF
CDR3 DNA: TGTGCTAGTGCTCGCCCTCAGTACCAAGAGACCCAGTACTTC

clone size: -
V gene: TRBV19
D gene: -
J gene: TRBJ2-7
CDR3 protein: CASRPSGGFGEQYF
CDR3 DNA: TGTGCCAGTAGGCCCTCAGGGGGGTTCGGCGAGCAGTACTTC

clone size: -
V gene: TRBV9
D gene: TRBD2
J gene: TRBJ2-1
CDR3 protein: CASSPGLAEYNEQFF
CDR3 DNA: TGTGCCAGCAGCCCCGGACTAGCGGAGTACAATGAGCAGTTCTTC

clone size: -
V gene: TRBV2
D gene: TRBD2
J gene: TRBJ2-7
CDR3 protein: CASSIAGASPGQYF
CDR3 DNA: TGTGCCAGCAGTATAGCGGGAGCTTCGCCGGGGCAGTACTTC